One and the same sample provided the 13 T cell receptor beta chains below, sequenced in a study of regulatory T cells in long-lasting Graves disease. The time point here: persistent/refractory GD, antithyroid drugs over 5 years with positive TRAb. With RNA extracted from PBMCs as input, the TCR library was made. Construction of TCR beta libraries relied on iRepertoire HTBI primers and on Arm-PCR targeting CDR3 regions. TCRdb re-called the multiplex PCR reads with MiXCR, one entry per CDR3 protein. The profile shows hundreds of thousands of distinct CDR3 sequences, around 19% of them singletons. Sequenced here: peripheral blood mononuclear cells (PBMCs), sampled when the disease was refractory, from a patient treated with antithyroid drugs. The receptors were gathered from a female donor with Graves disease.

This clonotype was counted at least ten times. This rearrangement joins TRBV15 to TRBJ1-4; TRBD1 matches 8 bases. Germline CDR1 is LNHNV and CDR2 is YYDKDF (reference sequence). The CDR3 loop spans 15 amino acids. Unmatched junction bases numbered 8, after V lost 4 bases and J lost 7 bases. In DNA form, the CDR3 reads TGTGCCACCAGCATAATAGGACAGGGAGGTGAAAAACTGTTTTTT. Encoded protein: CATSIIGQGGEKLFF. Complete variable domain (other parts from reference TRBV15 and TRBJ1-4): DAMVIQNPRYQVTQFGKPVTLSCSQTLNHNVMYWYQQKSSQAPKLLFHYYDKDFNNEADTPDNFQSRRPNTSFCFLDIRSPGLGDTAMYLCATSIIGQGGEKLFFGSGTQLSVL.

The chain carries TRBV19 and TRBJ1-5, with 9 bases fitting TRBD1. V shed 3 bases, J shed 5 bases, and the junction held 8 bases outside the gene matches. In germline, CDR1 is LNHDA, CDR2 SQIVND (reference sequence). This CDR3 region has 16 residues. CDR3 nucleotide sequence: TGTGCCAGTAGTATGGGTCCCCACAGGGGGCATCAGCCCCAGCATTTT. It is translated as CASSMGPHRGHQPQHF.

This clonotype was counted between two and nine times. The V call is TRBV27, the J call TRBJ1-2; D uncertain. The germline V gene has CDR1 MNHEY and CDR2 SMNVEV (reference sequence). This CDR3 has 14 residues. Trimming took off 8 bases at V and 1 base at J, with 14 bases between the two ends. CDR3 bases: TGTGCCAGCTCACTTACGGGCAGTAACTATGGCTACACCTTC. Translating it yields CASSLTGSNYGYTF.

This clonotype has a handful of counts. This chain joins TRBV4-1 and TRBJ2-7; no reliable D call. Germline V gene data show CDR1 as MGHRA and CDR2 as YSYEKL. The V gene lost 3 bases and the J gene lost 2 bases, with 8 bases spanning the gap. The CDR3 totals 13 residues. The CDR3 bases are TGCGCCAGCAGCCATCCCCGAGCCTACGAGCAGTACTTC. This translates into CASSHPRAYEQYF.

This clonotype occurred many times. The chain carries TRBV6-2 or TRBV6-3 and TRBJ1-5; D uncertain. The CDR3 has 13 residues. The germline V and J ends were trimmed by 5 bases and 2 bases, with 7 bases remaining between them. Germline V gene data show CDR1 as MNHEY and CDR2 as SVGEGT. In nucleotides, the CDR3 is TGTGCCAGCAGTGCCGAAGGCAATCAGCCCCAGCATTTT. This encodes CASSAEGNQPQHF.

This clonotype was detected only a few times. J is TRBJ1-1 and V is TRBV4-1; a weak D match, TRBD1 (5 bases). Trimming stripped 6 bases from V and 1 base from J, with 21 bases between. CDR1 MGHRA and CDR2 YSYEKL come from the germline V gene. The CDR3 loop spans 17 amino acids. CDR3 coding DNA: TGCGCCAGCAGACTCGGGGCCCAGACAGTTGGGAACACTGAAGCTTTCTTT. Amino acids: CASRLGAQTVGNTEAFF.

This clonotype was seen a handful of times. The V call is TRBV11-2, the J call TRBJ2-7; 11 nucleotides match TRBD1. This CDR3 is built from 14 residues. Looked up from germline, CDR1 is SGHAT and CDR2 is FQNNGV. Trimming took 5 bases from V and 5 from J; bases not matched to a gene: 5. The chain's CDR3 is CASSRRTGGHEQYF. In DNA form, the CDR3 reads TGTGCCAGCAGCCGCCGGACAGGGGGCCACGAGCAGTACTTC.

A few counts support this clonotype. This sequence joins TRBV12-3 or TRBV12-4 and TRBJ2-1, with a weak D call TRBD1 (6 bases). This CDR3 is 14 amino acids long. V shed 4 bases and J shed 7 bases, with 14 bases lying between them. The DNA of the CDR3 is TGTGCCAGCAGTTGGGACATCTTCGGGAATGAGCAGTTCTTC. Protein: CASSWDIFGNEQFF.

This clonotype was seen many times. This sequence joins TRBV13 and TRBJ1-4; TRBD1 matches at 7 bases. The germline V gene encodes CDR1 PRHDT and CDR2 FYEKMQ (reference sequence). The ends lost 5 bases at V and 15 bases at J; junction bases unmatched: 9. The CDR3 is made up of 12 amino acids. The CDR3 DNA sequence: TGTGCCAGCAGCCCCGACAGGGTGCACGTGTTTTTT. This codes for CASSPDRVHVFF.

This clonotype was observed at least ten times. The chain recombines TRBV30 with TRBJ1-6; D not certain. This CDR3 has 14 residues. The germline V gene encodes CDR1 GTSNPN and CDR2 SVGIG (reference sequence). The V end lost 5 bases, the J end lost 4 bases, and 12 bases lay between the germline ends. The DNA for the CDR3 is TGTGCCTGGCACAGTAGGTGGTATAATTCACCCCTCCACTTT. This sequence encodes CAWHSRWYNSPLHF.

This clonotype has just a few counts. The chain employs TRBV12-3 or TRBV12-4 and TRBJ1-2, with no clear D. V was cut by 3 bases and J by 4 bases, with 12 bases left in between. The CDR3 runs 14 residues. The CDR3, as DNA: TGTGCCAGCAGTTTGAGTAGGCCGCCCTATGGCTACACCTTC. The encoded protein is CASSLSRPPYGYTF.

This clonotype has a handful of counts. The CDR3 sequence: CASSLTGGPFNEQFF. As DNA, the CDR3 is TGTGCCAGCAGCTTAACGGGAGGGCCTTTCAATGAGCAGTTCTTC. The V gene is TRBV11-1, the J gene TRBJ2-1, with 8 bases matching TRBD2. The germline V gene encodes CDR1 SGHAT and CDR2 FQDESV (reference sequence). The CDR3 has 15 residues. The V gene end was trimmed by 2 bases and the J gene end by 6 bases; junction bases not matched to a gene: 6.

This clonotype has ten or more counts. The genes are TRBV12-3 or TRBV12-4 and TRBJ1-1; the match to TRBD1 covers 7 bases. The CDR3 runs 13 residues. The V segment lost 8 bases and the J segment 7 bases; nucleotides outside the gene matches: 10. The CDR3 here is CASRTGLRIEAFF. The CDR3 DNA reads TGTGCCAGCCGGACAGGTCTTCGTATTGAAGCTTTCTTT.